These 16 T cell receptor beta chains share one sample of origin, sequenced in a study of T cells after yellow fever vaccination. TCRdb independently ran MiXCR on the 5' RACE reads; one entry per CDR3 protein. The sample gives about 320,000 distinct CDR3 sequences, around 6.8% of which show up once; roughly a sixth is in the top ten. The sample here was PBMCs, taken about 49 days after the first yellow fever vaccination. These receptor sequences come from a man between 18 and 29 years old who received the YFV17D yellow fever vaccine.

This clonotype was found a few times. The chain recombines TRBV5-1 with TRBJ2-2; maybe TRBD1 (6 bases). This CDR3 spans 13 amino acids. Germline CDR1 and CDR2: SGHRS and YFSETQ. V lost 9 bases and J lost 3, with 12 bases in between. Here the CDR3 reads CANRDTDTGELFF. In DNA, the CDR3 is TGCGCCAACCGGGACACCGACACCGGGGAGCTGTTTTTT.

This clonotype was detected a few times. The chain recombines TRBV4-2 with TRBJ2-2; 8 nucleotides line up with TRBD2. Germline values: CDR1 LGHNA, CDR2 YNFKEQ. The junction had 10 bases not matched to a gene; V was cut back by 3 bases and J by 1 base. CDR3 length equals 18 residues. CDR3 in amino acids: CASSHGRQRGRNTGELFF. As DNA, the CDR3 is TGTGCCAGCAGCCACGGTCGTCAGCGGGGGAGGAACACCGGGGAGCTGTTTTTT.

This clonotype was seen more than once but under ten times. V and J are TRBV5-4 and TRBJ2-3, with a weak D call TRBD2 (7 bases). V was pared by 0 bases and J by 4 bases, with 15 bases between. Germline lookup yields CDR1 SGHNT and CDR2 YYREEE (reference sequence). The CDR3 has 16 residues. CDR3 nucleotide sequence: TGTGCCAGCAGCTTGGGGCTGGGGGGGCTCGCAGATACGCAGTATTTT. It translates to CASSLGLGGLADTQYF.

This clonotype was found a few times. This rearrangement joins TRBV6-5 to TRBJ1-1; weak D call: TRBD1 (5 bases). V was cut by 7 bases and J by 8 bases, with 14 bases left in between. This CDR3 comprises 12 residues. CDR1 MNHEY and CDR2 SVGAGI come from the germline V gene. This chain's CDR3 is CASKNKRGEAFF. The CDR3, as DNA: TGTGCCAGCAAAAATAAGAGGGGAGAAGCTTTCTTT.

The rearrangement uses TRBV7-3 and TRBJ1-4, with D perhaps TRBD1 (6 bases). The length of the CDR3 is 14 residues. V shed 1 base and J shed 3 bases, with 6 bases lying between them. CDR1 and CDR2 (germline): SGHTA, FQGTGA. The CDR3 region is CASSLRGPNEKLFF. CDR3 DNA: TGTGCCAGCAGCTTAAGGGGGCCTAATGAAAAACTGTTTTTT.

The CDR3: CASSGGQSYEQYV. CDR3 bases: TGTGCCAGCAGTGGGGGACAGTCCTACGAGCAGTACGTC. This chain links TRBV6-1 with TRBJ2-7; 7 bases agree with TRBD1. The trim removed 4 bases at V and 1 base at J, leaving 1 base unmatched. This CDR3 is 13 amino acids long. Germline-derived CDR1 and CDR2 are MNHNS and SASEGT.

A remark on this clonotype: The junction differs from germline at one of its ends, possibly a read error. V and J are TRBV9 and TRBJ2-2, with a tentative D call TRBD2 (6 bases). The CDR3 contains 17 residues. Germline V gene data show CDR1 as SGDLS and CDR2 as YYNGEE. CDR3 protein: CASSVAGWAGTTGDLFF. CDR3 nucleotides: TGTGCCAGCAGCGTAGCCGGCTGGGCGGGAACTACCGGGGATCTGTTTTTT.

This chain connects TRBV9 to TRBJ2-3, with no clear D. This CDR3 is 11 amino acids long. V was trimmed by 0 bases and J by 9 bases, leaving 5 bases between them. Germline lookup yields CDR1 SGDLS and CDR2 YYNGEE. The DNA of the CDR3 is TGTGCCAGCAGCGTAGTAGGAACGCAGTATTTT. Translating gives CASSVVGTQYF.

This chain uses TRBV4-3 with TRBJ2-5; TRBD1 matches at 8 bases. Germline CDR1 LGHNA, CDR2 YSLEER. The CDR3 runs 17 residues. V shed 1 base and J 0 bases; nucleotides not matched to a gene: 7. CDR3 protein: CASSQGDRPGYQETQYF. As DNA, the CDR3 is TGCGCCAGCAGCCAAGGGGACAGGCCCGGGTACCAAGAGACCCAGTACTTC.

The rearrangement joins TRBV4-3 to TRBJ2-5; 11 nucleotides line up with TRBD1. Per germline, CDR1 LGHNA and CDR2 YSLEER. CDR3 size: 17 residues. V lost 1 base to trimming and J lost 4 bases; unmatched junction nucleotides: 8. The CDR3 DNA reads TGCGCCAGCAGCCAAGTATGGGGGACAGGGGGTCGAGAGACCCAGTACTTC. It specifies CASSQVWGTGGRETQYF.

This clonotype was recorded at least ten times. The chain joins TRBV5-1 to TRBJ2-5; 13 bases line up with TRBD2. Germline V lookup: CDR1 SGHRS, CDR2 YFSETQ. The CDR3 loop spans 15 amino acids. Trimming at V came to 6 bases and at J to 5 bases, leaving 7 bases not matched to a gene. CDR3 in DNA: TGCGCCAGCACGCAAACGGGACTAGCGGGGGAGACCCAGTACTTC. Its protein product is CASTQTGLAGETQYF. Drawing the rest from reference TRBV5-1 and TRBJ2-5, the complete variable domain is KAGVTQTPRYLIKTRGQQVTLSCSPISGHRSVSWYQQTPGQGLQFLFEYFSETQRNKGNFPGRFSGRQFSNSRSEMNVSTLELGDSALYLCASTQTGLAGETQYFGPGTRLLVL.

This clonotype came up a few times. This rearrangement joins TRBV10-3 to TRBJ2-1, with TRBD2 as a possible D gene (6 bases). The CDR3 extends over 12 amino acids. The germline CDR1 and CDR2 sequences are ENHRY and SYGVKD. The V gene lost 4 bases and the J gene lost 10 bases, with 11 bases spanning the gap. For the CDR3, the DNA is TGTGCCATCAGTGGAACGGAGGGGGAGCAGTTCTTC. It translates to CAISGTEGEQFF.

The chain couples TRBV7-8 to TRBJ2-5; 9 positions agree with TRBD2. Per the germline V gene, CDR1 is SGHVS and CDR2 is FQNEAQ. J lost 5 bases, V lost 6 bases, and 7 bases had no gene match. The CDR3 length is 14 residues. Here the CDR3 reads CASRPPAGGETQYF. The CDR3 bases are TGTGCCAGCAGACCCCCGGCGGGAGGGGAGACCCAGTACTTC.

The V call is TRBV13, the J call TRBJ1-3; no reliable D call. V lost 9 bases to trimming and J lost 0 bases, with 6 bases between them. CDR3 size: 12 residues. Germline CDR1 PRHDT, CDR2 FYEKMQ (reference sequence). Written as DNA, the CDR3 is TGTGCCAGTAAGGGCTCTGGAAACACCATATATTTT. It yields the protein CASKGSGNTIYF.

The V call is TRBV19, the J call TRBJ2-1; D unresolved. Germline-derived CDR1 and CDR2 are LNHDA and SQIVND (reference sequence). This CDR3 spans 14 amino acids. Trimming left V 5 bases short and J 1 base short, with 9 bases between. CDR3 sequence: CASSLALSYNEQFF. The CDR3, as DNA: TGTGCCAGTAGTCTGGCCCTTTCCTACAATGAGCAGTTCTTC.

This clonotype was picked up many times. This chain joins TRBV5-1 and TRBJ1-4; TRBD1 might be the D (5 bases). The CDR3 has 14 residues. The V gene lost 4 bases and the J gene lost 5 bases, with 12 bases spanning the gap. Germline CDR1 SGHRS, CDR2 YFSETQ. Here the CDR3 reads CASSMTALNEKLFF. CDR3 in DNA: TGCGCCAGCAGCATGACAGCACTAAATGAAAAACTGTTTTTT.